Listed below are T cell receptor beta chains from one sample, sequenced in a study of cytomegalovirus exposure and HLA in healthy donors. Clones were sequenced by immunoSEQ multiplex PCR, and TCRdb holds only the in-frame ones, with some missing. This sample has around 220,000 clones; over 80% occur once, and the top ten carry around 15%. Specimen: PBMCs. Every receptor here comes from a woman aged 25 to 39 in good health and CMV-seropositive. Each CDR3 is given with its conserved first and last residue. A D gene is named only where the DNA matches it firmly. Size is stated for part of the rows, as once, few or many counts, or as a class when the clone is expanded.

J gene	V gene	D gene	clone size	CDR3 DNA	CDR3 protein
TRBJ1-2	TRBV7-9	.	.	TGTGCCAGCAGCTCGCCAGGGGCGGAATATGGCTACACCTTC	CASSSPGAEYGYTF
TRBJ2-7	TRBV27	.	.	TGTGCCAGCCGGCGCGGCGGGGTTGCCTACGAGCAGTACTTC	CASRRGGVAYEQYF
TRBJ2-5	TRBV7-2	TRBD2	.	TGTGCCAGCAGCTTAATTCCTAGCGGGATGAAGACCCAGTACTTC	CASSLIPSGMKTQYF
TRBJ1-4	TRBV29-1	.	once	TGCAGCGTTCGTTGGGACGCAAAGACTAATGAAAAACTGTTTTTT	CSVRWDAKTNEKLFF
TRBJ1-1	TRBV29-1	.	.	TGCAGCGGAGGAAGGGGGTTTGGGCACACTGAAGCTTTCTTT	CSGGRGFGHTEAFF
TRBJ2-7	TRBV28	.	.	TGTGCCAGCAGTTTACCGCAGGACCTCGCCTACGAGCAGTACTTC	CASSLPQDLAYEQYF
TRBJ2-7	TRBV4-1	.	.	TGCGCCAGCAGCCAAGATCAAAGGGACCTAAACTTC	CASSQDQRDLNF
TRBJ1-2	TRBV29-1	.	.	TGCAGCGTTGTTGCCGGGAACGACTATGGCTACACCTTC	CSVVAGNDYGYTF
TRBJ2-7	TRBV4-3	TRBD2	.	TGCGCCAGCAGCCAAGGACTCGCGGGAGTCTACGAGCAGTACTTC	CASSQGLAGVYEQYF
TRBJ2-7	TRBV6-1	.	.	TGTGCCAGCAGTGAAAGGACGGCGTACGAGCAGTACTTC	CASSERTAYEQYF
TRBJ2-7	TRBV30	TRBD1	.	TGTGCCTGGAGCCTTGGGGGACAGGGAATCTACGAGCAGTACTTC	CAWSLGGQGIYEQYF
TRBJ2-3	TRBV29-1	TRBD2	.	TGCAGCGTTGAGGCGGGAGCTAGCACAGATACGCAGTATTTT	CSVEAGASTDTQYF
TRBJ2-7	TRBV27	.	.	TGTGCCAGCAGTTTGACCAGGTCTTCCGAGCAGTACTTC	CASSLTRSSEQYF
TRBJ2-5	TRBV4-1	TRBD2	.	TGCGCCAGCAGCCAGGGCGGGACTAGCGGGAGCGGTCATGAGACCCAGTACTTC	CASSQGGTSGSGHETQYF
TRBJ1-4	TRBV25-1	.	.	TGTGCCAGCACCCCGGGGGGGGAACTGTTTTTT	CASTPGGELFF
TRBJ2-1	TRBV18	TRBD1	.	TGTGCCAGCTCACCAGGGACAGGGAATTACAATGAGCAGTTCTTC	CASSPGTGNYNEQFF
TRBJ2-7	TRBV9	TRBD2	.	TGTGCCAGCAGCTCTCAGCGGGAGGGGGTCCACGAGCAGTACTTC	CASSSQREGVHEQYF
TRBJ1-2	TRBV9	.	.	TGTGCCAGCAGCGTAGGGGTGGACAGTTATGGCTACACCTTC	CASSVGVDSYGYTF
TRBJ1-2	TRBV28	.	.	TGTGCCAGCGTAAATGGACAGTTCTCGATGGGGAACTATGGCTACACCTTC	CASVNGQFSMGNYGYTF
TRBJ1-2	TRBV7-2	.	.	TGTGCCAGCAGCTCGGGGGCGGGGCGCGGTGGCTACACCTTC	CASSSGAGRGGYTF
TRBJ1-5	TRBV2	.	.	TGTGCCAGCAGTGGGTCCCAGTCAGCAGGCAATCAGCCCCAGCATTTT	CASSGSQSAGNQPQHF
TRBJ2-3	TRBV13	.	.	TGTGCCAGCAGCTTAGGGGGCTCGCTGGGGTTCACAGATACGCAGTATTTT	CASSLGGSLGFTDTQYF
TRBJ2-5	TRBV9	.	.	TGTGCCAGCAGCGACGGCCTTCGCCCACAAGAGACCCAGTACTTC	CASSDGLRPQETQYF
TRBJ1-1	TRBV6-5	.	.	TGTGCCAGCAGTTACTCCTCGGGGCGAGCTTTCTTT	CASSYSSGRAFF
TRBJ1-1	TRBV5-1	.	.	TGCGCCAGCAGCGTCGGACTGGACCGCATGAACACTGAAGCTTTCTTT	CASSVGLDRMNTEAFF
TRBJ2-7	TRBV20-1	.	.	TGCAGTGCTACGGGACAAAACGAGCAGTACTTC	CSATGQNEQYF
TRBJ2-4	TRBV20-1	.	.	TGCAGTGCCCGGGTAGGGGACATTCAGTACTTC	CSARVGDIQYF
TRBJ2-7	TRBV13	TRBD2	once	TGTGCCAGCAGCTCAGAAGTGACTAGCAACTCCTACGAGCAGTACTTC	CASSSEVTSNSYEQYF
TRBJ1-1	TRBV12-5	.	few	TGTGCTAGTGGTTCAGGGAACACTGAAGCTTTCTTT	CASGSGNTEAFF
TRBJ2-7	TRBV9	.	.	TGTGCCAGCAGCGTAGCCCCGGAGGGGGCGCGCGAGCAGTACTTC	CASSVAPEGAREQYF